Reported below is one T cell receptor (beta chain). Data came from immunoSEQ multiplex PCR; TCRdb stores just in-frame clones and leaves some out. Counted here are roughly 35,000 clones, roughly 90% occurring once; the ten biggest clones make up about 4.3%. The germline V gene has CDR1 MNHEY and CDR2 SMNVEV (reference sequence). The ends were cut back, 4 bases at V and 4 bases at J, with 10 bases in the middle. The length of the CDR3 is 14 residues. The data derive from a study of T cell changes during pregnancy in multiple sclerosis. Here the sequenced sample was CD8+ T cells from peripheral blood mononuclear cells, taken after pregnancy. V and J are TRBV27 and TRBJ2-2, with D possibly matching TRBD1 (7 bases). The source is a female donor with multiple sclerosis, enrolled in a pregnancy study. CDR3 residues: CASSWQGGTGELFF. In DNA, the CDR3 is TGTGCCAGCAGTTGGCAGGGGGGCACCGGGGAGCTGTTTTTT.